What follows are 14 T cell receptor beta chains derived from one specimen sequenced in a study of radiation and T cells in renal cell carcinoma. Regarding treatment: treatment-naive control, cytoreductive nephrectomy. Clones were sequenced by immunoSEQ multiplex PCR, and TCRdb holds only the in-frame ones, with some missing. The sample records about 24,000 clones, 58% being singletons. The material sequenced was tumor tissue, taken from a patient whose treatment was nephrectomy without radiotherapy. The receptors stem from a man aged 40-49 years with renal cell carcinoma.

The CDR3 nucleotides are TGTGCCAGCAGCCTGGGATGGGGGAAGGGAACCGGGGAGCTGTTTTTT. Translating gives CASSLGWGKGTGELFF. The rearrangement links TRBV14 to TRBJ2-2, with D perhaps assigned TRBD1 or TRBD2 (5 bases each). CDR1 is SGHDN, CDR2 FVKESK, per germline. This CDR3 has 16 amino acids. V lost 4 bases and J 5 bases, leaving 17 bases between the germline ends.

The table lists this clone with a few counts. This chain uses TRBV5-1 with TRBJ1-1; tentative D call: TRBD1 (6 bases). CDR1 and CDR2 (germline): SGHRS, YFSETQ. The CDR3 extends over 14 amino acids. V was pared by 5 bases and J by 2 bases, with 13 bases between. The CDR3 region is CASRPRTANTEAFF. CDR3 sequence (DNA): TGCGCCAGCAGACCCCGGACAGCCAACACTGAAGCTTTCTTT.

This clone was counted once. This chain uses TRBV7-9 with TRBJ1-5; 7 nucleotides agree with TRBD1. The germline V gene encodes CDR1 SEHNR and CDR2 FQNEAQ (reference sequence). This CDR3 has 14 amino acids. With 5 bases clipped from V and 4 bases from J, the junction kept 5 bases outside the gene matches. In nucleotides, the CDR3 is TGTGCCAGCAGCAACACGACAGGGAATCAGCCCCAGCATTTT. It is translated as CASSNTTGNQPQHF.

This rearrangement joins TRBV5-1 to TRBJ2-3; possibly TRBD1 for D (6 bases). This CDR3 contains 14 residues. The germline V gene has CDR1 SGHRS and CDR2 YFSETQ. V was pared by 3 bases and J by 6 bases, with 14 bases between. The CDR3 reads CASSYYRDGDTQYF. For the CDR3, the DNA is TGCGCCAGCAGCTATTACAGGGACGGGGATACGCAGTATTTT.

In this sample, this clone turned up a few times. The chain links TRBV6-5 to TRBJ2-5; D unclear. This CDR3 region has 13 residues. The germline gives CDR1 MNHEY, CDR2 SVGAGI. V was shortened by 5 bases and J by 7 bases, with 14 bases between the two germline ends. As DNA, the CDR3 is TGTGCCAGCAGTCCTACAATAAGAGGGACCCAGTACTTC. Translation: CASSPTIRGTQYF.

V usage is TRBV2 and J usage is TRBJ1-2; D not certain. The CDR3 runs to 11 residues. V gave up 2 bases and J gave up 5 bases, with 3 bases separating them. Germline lookup yields CDR1 SNHLY and CDR2 FYNNEI. CDR3 sequence reads: CASSEMYGYTF. The CDR3, as DNA: TGTGCCAGCAGTGAAATGTATGGCTACACCTTC.

The rearrangement joins TRBV9 to TRBJ2-7, with 9 positions matching TRBD1. Germline V gene lookup returns CDR1 SGDLS and CDR2 YYNGEE. The V gene end was trimmed by 0 bases and the J gene end by 7 bases; junction bases not matched to a gene: 2. The CDR3 covers 13 residues. The CDR3 nucleotides are TGTGCCAGCAGCGTAGGGGGACAGGGAGAGCAGTACTTC. It specifies CASSVGGQGEQYF. Full variable domain (rest looked up from reference TRBV9 and TRBJ2-7): DSGVTQTPKHLITATGQRVTLRCSPRSGDLSVYWYQQSLDQGLQFLIQYYNGEERAKGNILERFSAQQFPDLHSELNLSSLELGDSALYFCASSVGGQGEQYFGPGTRLTVT.

As to this clone: The same CDR3 arises from other DNA sequences in this sample as well. V is TRBV4-3 and J is TRBJ2-1, with D tentatively TRBD2 (6 bases). This CDR3 contains 15 residues. Trimming left V 1 base short and J 5 bases short, with 12 bases between. Germline CDR1 and CDR2: LGHNA and YSLEER. CDR3 region: CASSQGWGGDNEQFF. DNA of the CDR3: TGCGCCAGCAGCCAAGGGTGGGGAGGTGACAATGAGCAGTTCTTC.

The rearrangement joins TRBV5-1 to TRBJ2-5, with D maybe TRBD2 (7 bases). The CDR3 runs to 15 residues. Germline CDR1 SGHRS, CDR2 YFSETQ. Trimming took 1 base from V and 4 from J, leaving 14 bases between them. The CDR3 spells CASSLTVRGRETQYF. The DNA of the CDR3 is TGCGCCAGCAGCTTGACCGTGCGGGGGCGAGAGACCCAGTACTTC.

The gene calls are TRBV7-6 and TRBJ2-2, with a possible D match to TRBD2 (5 bases). With 8 bases removed from V and 0 bases from J, the gap between germline ends came to 16 bases. CDR3 length: 16 residues. CDR1 and CDR2 from the germline V gene are SGHVS and FNYEAQ. CDR3 sequence: CASSEAERTNTGELFF. The CDR3 DNA reads TGTGCCAGCTCAGAGGCGGAGCGGACGAACACCGGGGAGCTGTTTTTT.

A note on this clone: Mismatch with germline at one junction end may stem from a read error. The rearrangement joins TRBV5-1 to TRBJ2-7, with TRBD1 matching 8 bases. The CDR3 sequence is 16 residues long. In germline, CDR1 is SGHRS, CDR2 YFSETQ. The CDR3 DNA sequence: TGCGCCAGCAGCCTCCAGGTCGGGACAGGCTCCTCCGAGCAGTACTTC. This sequence encodes CASSLQVGTGSSEQYF.

There are a few counts of this clone. V and J are TRBV5-4 and TRBJ1-2, with D hard to call. Germline V CDR1 and CDR2: SGHNT, YYREEE (reference sequence). CDR3 length: 14 residues. Trimming cost V 3 bases and J 0 bases, with 9 bases left between them. CDR3 sequence reads: CASSSIGANYGYTF. DNA for the CDR3: TGTGCCAGCAGCTCGATTGGGGCTAACTATGGCTACACCTTC.

Here the CDR3 DNA reads TGCAGCGTTGATAGAGGCACTGAAGCTTTCTTT. Its protein product is CSVDRGTEAFF. The chain has TRBV29-1 and TRBJ1-1; D unclear. The V and J ends lost 3 bases and 4 bases respectively, with 6 bases between them. The CDR3 is 11 residues long. The V gene's germline CDR1 is SQVTM and CDR2 ANQGSEA.

A single count supports this clone. The chain carries TRBV18 and TRBJ1-4, with D perhaps TRBD1 (5 bases). The CDR3 has 15 amino acids. Germline V lookup: CDR1 KGHSH, CDR2 LQKENI. V lost 2 bases to trimming and J lost 5 bases, with 12 bases between them. CDR3 residues: CASSPAGLSNEKLFF. CDR3 bases: TGTGCCAGCTCACCAGCGGGACTGTCCAATGAAAAACTGTTTTTT.